The 27 T cell receptor beta chains presented below share a single source sample, sequenced in a study of metastatic and nonmetastatic thyroid tumors. Thyroid surgery took place with no prior treatment in any patient. TCRdb re-called clones from the PCR reads using MiXCR. The sample gives almost 70,000 clones, 13% to 15% of which show up once; 5% to 8% is in the top ten. The sequencing sample was made of blood. These receptors originate from a male donor with papillary thyroid cancer or a benign thyroid nodule (not recorded which). Some clones in this sample may be carry-over from other donors' samples.

The chain joins TRBV19 to TRBJ1-2; 10 bases line up with TRBD1. The CDR3 extends over 16 amino acids. With V trimmed by 4 bases and J by 1 base, 6 bases remained unmatched. In germline, CDR1 is LNHDA, CDR2 SQIVND (reference sequence). The CDR3 DNA sequence: TGTGCCAGTAGTACTTGGGGGACAGGGGTTAACTATGGCTACACCTTC. Translation gives CASSTWGTGVNYGYTF. Complete variable domain (other parts from reference TRBV19 and TRBJ1-2): DGGITQSPKYLFRKEGQNVTLSCEQNLNHDAMYWYRQDPGQGLRLIYYSQIVNDFQKGDIAEGYSVSREKKESFPLTVTSAQKNPTAFYLCASSTWGTGVNYGYTFGSGTRLTVV.

This clone has at least ten counts. This chain uses TRBV5-5 with TRBJ2-7; D remains unclear. V dropped 0 bases and J dropped 0 bases, with 13 bases sitting between them. Germline assignment: CDR1 SGHKS and CDR2 YYEKEE (reference sequence). The CDR3 has 16 amino acids. The CDR3 protein is CASSLEGSISSYEQYV. The CDR3 bases are TGTGCCAGCAGCTTGGAGGGCTCGATTAGCTCCTACGAGCAGTACGTC.

Concerning this clone: It may be a read error: a sequence one base away is much more abundant. The rearrangement joins TRBV3-1 to TRBJ2-7; 7 bases agree with TRBD2. Germline trimming cut 5 bases from V and 7 bases from J; bases unmatched to any gene: 11. Germline CDR1 and CDR2: LGHDT and YNNKEL (reference sequence). The CDR3 is made up of 14 amino acids. The CDR3 region is CASSSLGGFGEQYV. In nucleotides, the CDR3 is TGTGCCAGCAGCTCCCTCGGGGGGTTTGGTGAGCAGTACGTC.

This clone occurred a few times. The genes are TRBV6-1 and TRBJ2-7; D might be TRBD1 (7 bases). Between the trimmed V and J ends, which lost 7 bases and 10 bases, there was a span of 17 bases. There are 12 residues in the CDR3. Germline lookup yields CDR1 MNHNS and CDR2 SASEGT. CDR3 in amino acids: CASMAPGGFQYV. CDR3 sequence (DNA): TGTGCCAGCATGGCCCCAGGGGGGTTTCAGTACGTC.

This clone was detected a few times. The chain employs TRBV30 and TRBJ2-7; a possible D gene is TRBD1 (5 bases). V shed 6 bases and J shed 3 bases, with 15 bases lying between them. This CDR3 has 13 residues. Germline V lookup: CDR1 GTSNPN, CDR2 SVGIG (reference sequence). Here the CDR3 reads CACKGFRSYEQYF. CDR3 DNA: TGTGCCTGTAAGGGGTTCAGGAGCTACGAGCAGTACTTC.

This clone showed up many times. The gene calls are TRBV29-1 and TRBJ1-4; no definite D call. Trimming left V 1 base short and J 7 bases short, with 13 bases between. Germline assignment: CDR1 SQVTM and CDR2 ANQGSEA. The CDR3 totals 14 residues. The CDR3 nucleotides read TGCAGCGTTGAAGTGTCACTAGGAGGTGAAAAACTGTTTTTT. Its protein product is CSVEVSLGGEKLFF.

The sample holds many counts of this clone. This chain links TRBV7-2 with TRBJ2-7; either TRBD1 or TRBD2 may fit D (6 bases each). Per germline, CDR1 SGHTA and CDR2 FQGNSA. Trimming pared 8 bases from V and 3 bases from J, leaving 11 bases between. CDR3 length equals 12 residues. In nucleotides, the CDR3 is TGTGCCAGCCGCGGGGACAACTACGAGCAGTACTTC. It encodes CASRGDNYEQYF.

This clone was recorded many times. This chain joins TRBV28 and TRBJ2-7; 13 bases agree with TRBD2. CDR1 and CDR2 from the germline V gene are MDHEN and SYDVKM. The CDR3 runs to 15 residues. Trimming took 4 bases from V and 1 from J; bases not matched to a gene: 1. CDR3 DNA: TGTGCCAGCAGTTCGGGACTAGCGGGATCCTACGAGCAGTACTTC. Amino acids: CASSSGLAGSYEQYF.

This clone was seen more than once but under ten times. The chain uses TRBV10-3 and TRBJ1-4, with D perhaps TRBD1 (5 bases). Germline CDR1 ENHRY, CDR2 SYGVKD. This CDR3 has 16 amino acids. V lost 10 bases, J lost 0 bases, and 18 bases lay in between. For the CDR3, the DNA is TGTGCCAGCGGTTCGTCTCCGACAGCAACTAATGAAAAACTGTTTTTT. It is translated as CASGSSPTATNEKLFF.

With respect to this clone: This may stem from a read error, because a much larger clone lies one nucleotide away. The sample holds other DNA sequences that translate to the same CDR3. The chain links TRBV6-1 to TRBJ1-2, with D possibly matching TRBD1 (6 bases). The V gene's germline CDR1 is MNHNS and CDR2 SASEGT. V was trimmed by 7 bases and J by 4 bases, leaving 25 bases between them. CDR3 length: 17 amino acids. CDR3 nucleotide sequence: TGTGCCAGCACTTTAGGGGGTGCCCCATCGTTGGGCTATGGCTACACCTTC. This gives the protein CASTLGGAPSLGYGYTF.

The table lists this clone with many counts. The genes are TRBV5-1 and TRBJ1-5, with 10 positions matching TRBD1. Per the germline V gene, CDR1 is SGHRS and CDR2 is YFSETQ. This CDR3 is 16 amino acids long. V was pared by 0 bases and J by 4 bases, with 4 bases of the junction left unmatched. The CDR3, as DNA: TGCGCCAGCAGCTTGGGGGACAGGGGAGTGAATCAGCCCCAGCATTTT. Encoded protein: CASSLGDRGVNQPQHF.

This clone was counted many times. The V gene is TRBV6-5, the J gene TRBJ2-7, with a possible D match to TRBD2 (6 bases). Trimming shortened V by 2 bases and J by 4 bases, and 9 bases separated the two germline ends. Germline lookup yields CDR1 MNHEY and CDR2 SVGAGI. The CDR3 contains 13 residues. CDR3 sequence (DNA): TGTGCCAGCAGTTACAGGGGAGGTTACGAGCAGTACGTC. Encoded protein: CASSYRGGYEQYV.

This clone was recorded many times. The chain combines TRBV18 with TRBJ2-1; 8 positions match TRBD1. Per germline, CDR1 KGHSH and CDR2 LQKENI. V dropped 0 bases and J dropped 3; count of bases not matched to a gene: 7. The CDR3 covers 17 residues. As DNA, the CDR3 is TGTGCCAGCTCACCACCGACGGGACAGGCTATCTACAATGAGCAGTTCTTC. Its translation is CASSPPTGQAIYNEQFF.

The sample holds many counts of this clone. V and J are TRBV5-1 and TRBJ2-1; 9 bases match TRBD2. The CDR3 consists of 17 residues. V dropped 5 bases and J dropped 10; count of bases not matched to a gene: 19. In germline, CDR1 is SGHRS, CDR2 YFSETQ. For the CDR3, the DNA is TGCGCCAGCAGAACGAGGGCCCGTAGCGGGGGCTACGAGGAGCAGTTCTTC. The encoded protein is CASRTRARSGGYEEQFF.

This clone has at least ten counts. The chain links TRBV28 to TRBJ2-1, with D perhaps TRBD2 (6 bases). This CDR3 is built from 17 residues. Germline CDR1 MDHEN, CDR2 SYDVKM. The V and J ends lost 6 bases and 5 bases respectively, with 23 bases between them. The CDR3 is CASSAHGGSNSNNEQFF. The CDR3 DNA sequence: TGTGCCAGCAGCGCCCATGGGGGGAGCAATAGTAACAATGAGCAGTTCTTC.

This clone has more than one count but fewer than ten. This may be a read error: a much more frequent sequence differs by one nucleotide. The chain is built from TRBV6-1 and TRBJ1-5, with a tentative D call TRBD1 (5 bases). Trimming pared 8 bases from V and 6 bases from J, leaving 11 bases between. This CDR3 comprises 12 residues. Germline CDR1 is MNHNS and CDR2 is SASEGT. CDR3 bases: TGTGCCAGCGGACGGAGGGGTCAGCCCCAGCATTTT. Amino acids: CASGRRGQPQHF.

Concerning this clone: A clone one base away is much larger, so this may be a read error. The J gene is TRBJ2-3, the V gene TRBV3-1, with D possibly TRBD2 on 6 matching bases. Germline CDR1 LGHDT, CDR2 YNNKEL (reference sequence). V gave up 3 bases and J gave up 0 bases, with 7 bases separating them. The CDR3 is made up of 14 amino acids. The CDR3 bases are TGTGCCAGCAGCCATCGGGGGAGCACAGATACGCAGTATTTT. Its protein product is CASSHRGSTDTQYF.

This clone showed up many times. The rearrangement uses TRBV11-1 and TRBJ2-5, with D perhaps TRBD1 (6 bases). CDR3 length: 14 residues. Trimming cost V 4 bases and J 4 bases, with 13 bases left between them. Germline V gene sequence: CDR1 SGHAT, CDR2 FQDESV (reference sequence). The CDR3 region is CASSSQGIGETQYF. The CDR3 DNA is TGTGCCAGCAGCTCACAGGGCATCGGAGAGACCCAGTACTTC.

The chain combines TRBV7-6 with TRBJ2-7; 7 bases align to TRBD1. Germline V gene data show CDR1 as SGHVS and CDR2 as FNYEAQ. V shed 5 bases, J shed 2 bases, and the junction held 9 bases outside the gene matches. CDR3 length: 15 amino acids. The CDR3 sequence: CASSQNSGTAYEQYF. The CDR3 nucleotides are TGTGCCAGCAGCCAAAATTCCGGGACAGCCTACGAGCAGTACTTC.

Details on this clone: Its ends do not fully match the called genes, so a read error is possible. The chain employs TRBV6-6 and TRBJ2-1; tentatively, D is TRBD2 (6 bases). Germline lookup yields CDR1 MNHNY and CDR2 SVGAGI (reference sequence). The CDR3 extends over 16 amino acids. The CDR3 protein is CASSYSSGASYNDQFF. CDR3 DNA sequence: TGTGCCAGCAGTTACTCTTCGGGAGCATCCTACAATGATCAGTTCTTC.

This clone was picked up many times. The CDR3 protein is CASSPGRVTDTQYF. For the CDR3, the DNA is TGTGCCAGCAGCCCTGGGAGGGTCACAGATACGCAGTATTTT. This sequence joins TRBV6-2 or TRBV6-3 and TRBJ2-3; 7 positions agree with TRBD2. V shed 6 bases and J 2 bases; nucleotides not matched to a gene: 5. The CDR3 spans 14 residues. Germline CDR1 is MNHEY and CDR2 is SVGEGT.

This clone has at least ten counts. The CDR3 spells CASSLTGTTNTGELFF. CDR3 coding DNA: TGTGCCAGCAGCTTAACCGGGACAACGAACACCGGGGAGCTGTTTTTT. The rearrangement uses TRBV11-2 and TRBJ2-2; tentative D call: TRBD1 (6 bases). Between the trimmed V and J ends, which lost 2 bases and 0 bases, there was a span of 10 bases. From germline, CDR1 is SGHAT and CDR2 FQNNGV. The CDR3 is 16 residues long. Looking up the rest from reference TRBV11-2 and TRBJ2-2 gives the full variable domain: EAGVAQSPRYKIIEKRQSVAFWCNPISGHATLYWYQQILGQGPKLLIQFQNNGVVDDSQLPKDRFSAERLKGVDSTLKIQPAKLEDSAVYLCASSLTGTTNTGELFFGEGSRLTVL.

This clone was detected a few times. The chain employs TRBV2 and TRBJ2-5, with D unclear. Per germline, CDR1 SNHLY and CDR2 FYNNEI. The CDR3 consists of 14 residues. Trimming cost V 3 bases and J 3 bases, with 11 bases left between them. The CDR3 is CASSDLGNKETQYF. In nucleotides, the CDR3 is TGTGCCAGCAGTGATCTCGGCAACAAAGAGACCCAGTACTTC.

In regard to this clone: The CDR3 ends on some other residue instead of the conserved phenylalanine or tryptophan, so this is likely a read error. Because the CDR3's place on the DNA is in doubt, the DNA is left out and the CDR3 is given as listed by TCRdb. J is TRBJ2-5 and V is TRBV20-1. Germline lookup yields CDR1 DFQATT and CDR2 SNEGSKA (reference sequence). From its first to its last residue, the CDR3 has 8 amino acids. CDR3 protein: CSARPEYT.

Many counts were recorded for this clone. This sequence joins TRBV20-1 and TRBJ1-1; 7 bases are a match to TRBD1. With 5 bases clipped from V and 1 base from J, the junction kept 1 base outside the gene matches. Germline V lookup: CDR1 DFQATT, CDR2 SNEGSKA (reference sequence). The CDR3 has 12 residues. The CDR3 DNA reads as TGCAGTGCTTGGGACAGGAACACTGAAGCTTTCTTT. It is translated as CSAWDRNTEAFF.

At least ten counts were recorded for this clone. Other nucleotide sequences in the sample specify the same CDR3. This sequence joins TRBV10-1 and TRBJ2-2; the D call may be TRBD1 or TRBD2 (5 bases each). Germline CDR1 reads WNHNN; CDR2 reads SYGVQD (reference sequence). The V end was cut by 5 bases, the J end by 2 bases, with 9 bases between. This CDR3 contains 14 residues. CDR3 protein: CASSSGTNTGELFF. The DNA for the CDR3 is TGCGCCAGCAGTTCCGGGACCAACACCGGGGAGCTGTTTTTT.

This clone was counted at least ten times. A much more abundant neighbour one base away suggests this may be a read error. V and J are TRBV6-5 and TRBJ2-1, with D perhaps matching TRBD2 (6 bases). Germline V gene lookup returns CDR1 MNHEY and CDR2 SVGAGI. The CDR3 extends over 16 amino acids. CDR3: CAGSYSGAEGYNEQFF. The CDR3 region has the DNA TGTGCCGGCAGTTACTCTGGAGCGGAGGGGTACAATGAGCAGTTCTTC.